This T cell receptor (beta chain) derives from a study of T cells in Graves' hyperthyroidism and ophthalmopathy. About the research overall: Peripheral blood sampling occurred at initial diagnosis, before any treatment. Study outcomes and limitations: Progression to ophthalmopathy was predicted a median of 6.5 months early. Appearing also in blood were most of the thyroid clonotypes expanded above 0.001.

Amplification of TCR beta CDR3 regions was performed using RNA transcripts as template. The primer set for the first-round RT-PCR of the TCR CDR3 was HTBI. A single record per CDR3 protein comes from TCRdb applying MiXCR to the multiplex PCR reads. The data show about 560,000 distinct CDR3 sequences, approximately 14% seen once. Stable hyperthyroidism: no ophthalmopathy progression over 18 months of follow-up. As to this clonotype: Its antigen is not identified.

Sequenced input: blood. This clonotype was obtained from a woman aged 30 to 39 with Graves' hyperthyroidism.

CDR3 DNA: TGTGCCAGCAGTGTTTCGGGAGTGAGCACCGGGGAGCTGTTTTTT. Encoded protein: CASSVSGVSTGELFF. This chain links TRBV6-1 with TRBJ2-2; the D gene is possibly TRBD2 (6 bases). The CDR3 totals 15 residues. The germline V gene has CDR1 MNHNS and CDR2 SASEGT. The V end was cut by 4 bases, the J end by 4 bases, with 13 bases between.